The clone carrying this TCR beta chain has ten or more counts. This CDR3 has 14 amino acids. Between the trimmed V and J ends, which lost 0 bases and 6 bases, there was a span of 12 bases. Germline CDR1 is SGHRS and CDR2 is YFSETQ. CDR3 and TCR beta VDJ profiling relied on a genomic DNA template. Each CDR3 protein is one row after TCRdb ran MiXCR on the reads. The sample records some 240,000 distinct CDR3 sequences, 34% being singletons. These data come from a study of CD8+CD57+ T cells in acquired aplastic anemia. The sample was sorted CD4+, CD8+, or CD8+CD57+ T cells (not recorded which) from PBMCs. This clonotype was obtained from a human donor in good health, serving as a control. J is TRBJ1-2 and V is TRBV5-1; D ambiguous. This chain's CDR3 is CASSLALGSDGYTF. The CDR3 bases are TGCGCCAGCAGCTTGGCCCTGGGGAGCGATGGCTACACCTTC. The full variable domain, completed using reference TRBV5-1 and TRBJ1-2, is KAGVTQTPRYLIKTRGQQVTLSCSPISGHRSVSWYQQTPGQGLQFLFEYFSETQRNKGNFPGRFSGRQFSNSRSEMNVSTLELGDSALYLCASSLALGSDGYTFGSGTRLTVV.